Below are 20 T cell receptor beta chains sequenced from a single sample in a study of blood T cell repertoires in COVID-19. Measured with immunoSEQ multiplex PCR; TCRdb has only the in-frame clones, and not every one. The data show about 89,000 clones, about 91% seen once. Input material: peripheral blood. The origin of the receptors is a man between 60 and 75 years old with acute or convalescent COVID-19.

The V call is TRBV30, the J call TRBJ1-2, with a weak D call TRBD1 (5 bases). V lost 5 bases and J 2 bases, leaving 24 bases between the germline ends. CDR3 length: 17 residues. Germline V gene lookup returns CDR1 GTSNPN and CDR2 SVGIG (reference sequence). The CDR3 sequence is CAWGRDLAGLLNYGYTF. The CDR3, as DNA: TGTGCCTGGGGAAGGGACCTAGCGGGACTTTTGAACTATGGCTACACCTTC.

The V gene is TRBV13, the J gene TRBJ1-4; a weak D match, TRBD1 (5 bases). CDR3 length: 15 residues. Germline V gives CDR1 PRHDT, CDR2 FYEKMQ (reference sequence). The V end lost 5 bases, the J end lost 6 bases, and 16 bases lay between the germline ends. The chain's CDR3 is CASSPRGTRDEKLFF. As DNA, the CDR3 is TGTGCCAGCAGCCCCCGGGGGACCCGGGATGAAAAACTGTTTTTT. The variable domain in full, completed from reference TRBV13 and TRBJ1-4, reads AAGVIQSPRHLIKEKRETATLKCYPIPRHDTVYWYQQGPGQDPQFLISFYEKMQSDKGSIPDRFSAQQFSDYHSELNMSSLELGDSALYFCASSPRGTRDEKLFFGSGTQLSVL.

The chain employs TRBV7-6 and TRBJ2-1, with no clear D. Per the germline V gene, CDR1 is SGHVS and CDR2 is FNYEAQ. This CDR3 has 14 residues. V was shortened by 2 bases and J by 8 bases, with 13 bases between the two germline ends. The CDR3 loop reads CASSLLARNDEQFF. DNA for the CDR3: TGTGCCAGCAGCTTATTAGCCCGGAACGATGAGCAGTTCTTC.

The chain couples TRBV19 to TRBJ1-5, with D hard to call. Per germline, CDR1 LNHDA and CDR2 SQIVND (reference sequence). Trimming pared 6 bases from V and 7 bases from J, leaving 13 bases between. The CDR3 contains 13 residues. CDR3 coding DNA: TGTGCCAGTAGCGACTCGAGGGTCCAGCCCCAGCATTTT. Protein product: CASSDSRVQPQHF.

CDR3 region: CASGVRGQINEKLFF. The CDR3 nucleotides read TGTGCCAGCGGAGTGCGGGGACAGATTAATGAAAAACTGTTTTTT. V gene TRBV6-5 combines with J gene TRBJ1-4; 7 nucleotides match TRBD1. Trimming at V came to 8 bases and at J to 4 bases, leaving 10 bases not matched to a gene. Germline V CDR1 and CDR2: MNHEY, SVGAGI. This CDR3 spans 15 amino acids.

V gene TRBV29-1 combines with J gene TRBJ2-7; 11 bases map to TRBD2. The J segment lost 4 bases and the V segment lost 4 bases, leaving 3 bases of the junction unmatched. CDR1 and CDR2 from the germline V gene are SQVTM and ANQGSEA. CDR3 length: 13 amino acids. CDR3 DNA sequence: TGCAGCGTTGGTCTAGCGGGAGGATACGAGCAGTACTTC. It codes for CSVGLAGGYEQYF.

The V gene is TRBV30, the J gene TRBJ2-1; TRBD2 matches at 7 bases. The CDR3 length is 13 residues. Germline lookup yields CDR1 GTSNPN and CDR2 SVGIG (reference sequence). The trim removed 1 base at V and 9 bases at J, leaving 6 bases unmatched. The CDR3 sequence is CAWSALTSVEQFF. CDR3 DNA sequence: TGTGCCTGGAGTGCTTTAACTAGCGTTGAGCAGTTCTTC.

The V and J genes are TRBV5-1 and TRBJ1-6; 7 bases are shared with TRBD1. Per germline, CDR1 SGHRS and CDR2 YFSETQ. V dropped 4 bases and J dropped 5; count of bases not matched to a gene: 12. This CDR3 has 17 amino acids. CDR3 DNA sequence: TGCGCCAGCAGCCCGAGACCGGGACAGACCGATAATTCACCCCTCCACTTT. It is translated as CASSPRPGQTDNSPLHF.

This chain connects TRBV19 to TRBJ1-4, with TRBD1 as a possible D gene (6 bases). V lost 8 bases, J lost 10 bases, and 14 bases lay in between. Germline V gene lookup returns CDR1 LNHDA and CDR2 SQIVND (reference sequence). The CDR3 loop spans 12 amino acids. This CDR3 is CASGSGGRKLFF. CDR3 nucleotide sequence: TGTGCCAGTGGCAGCGGGGGGCGAAAACTGTTTTTT.

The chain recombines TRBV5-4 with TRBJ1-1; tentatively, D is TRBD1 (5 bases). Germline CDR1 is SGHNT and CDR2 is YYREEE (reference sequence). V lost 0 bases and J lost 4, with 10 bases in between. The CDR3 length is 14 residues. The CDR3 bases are TGTGCCAGCAGCTTGGCCGGGACTCCCACTGAAGCTTTCTTT. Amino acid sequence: CASSLAGTPTEAFF. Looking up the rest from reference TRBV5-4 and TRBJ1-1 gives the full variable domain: ETGVTQSPTHLIKTRGQQVTLRCSSQSGHNTVSWYQQALGQGPQFIFQYYREEENGRGNFPPRFSGLQFPNYSSELNVNALELDDSALYLCASSLAGTPTEAFFGQGTRLTVV.

The CDR3, as DNA: TGCGCCAGCAGCTGGTCAGGGAACACTGAAGCTTTCTTT. Translated: CASSWSGNTEAFF. The V gene is TRBV5-1, the J gene TRBJ1-1, with unresolved D. CDR3 length: 13 amino acids. The V end was cut by 3 bases, the J end by 1 base, with 7 bases between. Germline lookup yields CDR1 SGHRS and CDR2 YFSETQ.

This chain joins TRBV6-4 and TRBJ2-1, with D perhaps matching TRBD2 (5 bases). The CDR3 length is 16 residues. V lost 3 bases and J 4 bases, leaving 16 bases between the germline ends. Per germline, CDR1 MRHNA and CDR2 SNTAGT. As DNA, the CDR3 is TGTGCCAGCAGTGATCACGGGAAACCTTCATACAATGAGCAGTTCTTC. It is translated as CASSDHGKPSYNEQFF.

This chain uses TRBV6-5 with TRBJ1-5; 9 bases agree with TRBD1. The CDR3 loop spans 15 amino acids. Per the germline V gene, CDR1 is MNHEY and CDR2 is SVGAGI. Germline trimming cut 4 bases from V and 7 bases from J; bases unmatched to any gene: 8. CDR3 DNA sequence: TGTGCCAGCAGTTGGGACAGGGTGTCGGAACAGCCCCAGCATTTT. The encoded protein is CASSWDRVSEQPQHF.

The DNA for the CDR3 is TGTGCCAGCAGCCCTCCCTTTGCGTCAACCTACGAGCAGTACTTC. Its translation is CASSPPFASTYEQYF. This chain connects TRBV27 to TRBJ2-7; D gene uncertain. V gave up 6 bases and J gave up 2 bases, with 17 bases separating them. The length of the CDR3 is 15 residues. Germline V gene data show CDR1 as MNHEY and CDR2 as SMNVEV (reference sequence).

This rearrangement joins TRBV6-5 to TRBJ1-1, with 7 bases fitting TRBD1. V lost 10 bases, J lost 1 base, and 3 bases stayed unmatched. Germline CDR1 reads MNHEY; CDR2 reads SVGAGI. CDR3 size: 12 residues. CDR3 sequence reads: CATHRGNTEAFF. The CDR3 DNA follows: TGTGCCACCCACAGGGGGAACACTGAAGCTTTCTTT.

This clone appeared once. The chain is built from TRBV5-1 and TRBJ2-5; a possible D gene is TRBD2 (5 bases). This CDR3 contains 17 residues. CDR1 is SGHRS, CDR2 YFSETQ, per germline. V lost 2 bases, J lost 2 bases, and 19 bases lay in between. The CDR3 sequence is CASSLGRLPDPQETQYF. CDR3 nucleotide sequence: TGCGCCAGCAGCTTAGGGAGACTACCAGATCCGCAAGAGACCCAGTACTTC.

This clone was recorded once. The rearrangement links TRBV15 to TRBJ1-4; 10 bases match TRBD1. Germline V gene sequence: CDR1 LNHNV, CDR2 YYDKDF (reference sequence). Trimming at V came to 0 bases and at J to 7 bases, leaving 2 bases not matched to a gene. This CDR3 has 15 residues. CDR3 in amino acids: CATSRDRDRGEKLFF. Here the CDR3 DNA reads TGTGCCACCAGCAGAGACCGGGACAGGGGTGAAAAACTGTTTTTT.

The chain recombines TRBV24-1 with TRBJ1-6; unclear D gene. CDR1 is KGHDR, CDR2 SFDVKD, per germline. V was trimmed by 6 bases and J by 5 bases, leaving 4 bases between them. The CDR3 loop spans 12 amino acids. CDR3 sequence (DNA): TGTGCCACCAGTCCAGATAATTCACCCCTCCACTTT. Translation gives CATSPDNSPLHF.

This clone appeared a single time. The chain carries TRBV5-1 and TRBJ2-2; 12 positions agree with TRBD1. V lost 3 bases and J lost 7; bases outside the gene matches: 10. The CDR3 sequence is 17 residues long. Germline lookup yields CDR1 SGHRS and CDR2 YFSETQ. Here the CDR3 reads CASSSESGTGGGGELFF. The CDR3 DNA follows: TGCGCCAGCAGCTCAGAATCCGGGACAGGGGGCGGCGGGGAGCTGTTTTTT. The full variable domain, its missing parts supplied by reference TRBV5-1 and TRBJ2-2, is KAGVTQTPRYLIKTRGQQVTLSCSPISGHRSVSWYQQTPGQGLQFLFEYFSETQRNKGNFPGRFSGRQFSNSRSEMNVSTLELGDSALYLCASSSESGTGGGGELFFGEGSRLTVL.

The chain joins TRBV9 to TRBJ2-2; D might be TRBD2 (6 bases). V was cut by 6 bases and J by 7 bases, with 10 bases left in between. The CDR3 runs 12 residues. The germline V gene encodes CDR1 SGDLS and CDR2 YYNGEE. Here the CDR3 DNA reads TGTGCCAGCATGGGGGGTAACGGGGAGCTGTTTTTT. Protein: CASMGGNGELFF.